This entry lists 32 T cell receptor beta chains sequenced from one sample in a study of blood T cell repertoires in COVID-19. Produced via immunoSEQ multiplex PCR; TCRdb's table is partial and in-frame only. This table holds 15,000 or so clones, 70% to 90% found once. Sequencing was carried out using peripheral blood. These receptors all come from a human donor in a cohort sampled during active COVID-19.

In DNA, the CDR3 is TGTGCCAGCAGTCTAGTCTCTCCGGGGGAGCTGTTTTTT. It codes for CASSLVSPGELFF. The V gene is TRBV6-5, the J gene TRBJ2-2; D gene unclear. Trimming left V 5 bases short and J 8 bases short, with 12 bases between. From germline, CDR1 is MNHEY and CDR2 SVGAGI. CDR3 length: 13 residues.

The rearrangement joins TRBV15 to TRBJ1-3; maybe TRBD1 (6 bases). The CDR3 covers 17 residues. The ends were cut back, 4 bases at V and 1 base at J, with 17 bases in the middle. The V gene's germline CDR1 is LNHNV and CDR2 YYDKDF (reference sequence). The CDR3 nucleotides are TGTGCCACCAGCAAGTGGGGGCTCGCAGGGTCTGGAAACACCATATATTTT. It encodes CATSKWGLAGSGNTIYF.

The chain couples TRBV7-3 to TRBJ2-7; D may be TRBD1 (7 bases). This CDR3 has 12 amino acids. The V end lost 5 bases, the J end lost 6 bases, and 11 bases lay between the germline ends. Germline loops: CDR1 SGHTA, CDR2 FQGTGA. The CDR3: CASSLQGGEQYF. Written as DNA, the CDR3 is TGTGCCAGCAGCCTCCAGGGGGGCGAGCAGTACTTC.

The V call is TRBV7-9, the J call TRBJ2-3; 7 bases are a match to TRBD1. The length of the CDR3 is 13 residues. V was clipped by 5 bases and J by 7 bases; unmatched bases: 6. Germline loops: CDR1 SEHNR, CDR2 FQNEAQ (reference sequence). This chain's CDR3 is CASSVAQGNTQYF. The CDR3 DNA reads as TGTGCCAGCAGCGTCGCACAGGGGAATACGCAGTATTTT.

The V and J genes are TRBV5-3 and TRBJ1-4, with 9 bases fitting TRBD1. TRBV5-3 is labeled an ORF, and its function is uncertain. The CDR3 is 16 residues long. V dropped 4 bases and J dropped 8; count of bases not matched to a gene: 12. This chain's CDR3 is CARSKDRGLLGEKLFF. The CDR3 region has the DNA TGTGCCAGAAGCAAGGACAGGGGACTCTTGGGGGAAAAACTGTTTTTT.

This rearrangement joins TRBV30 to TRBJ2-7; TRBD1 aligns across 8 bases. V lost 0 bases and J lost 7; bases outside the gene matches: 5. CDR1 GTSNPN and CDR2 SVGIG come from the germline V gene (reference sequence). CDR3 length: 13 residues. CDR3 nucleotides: TGTGCCTGGAGTGTAAGAACAGGGGGGGAGCAGTACTTC. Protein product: CAWSVRTGGEQYF.

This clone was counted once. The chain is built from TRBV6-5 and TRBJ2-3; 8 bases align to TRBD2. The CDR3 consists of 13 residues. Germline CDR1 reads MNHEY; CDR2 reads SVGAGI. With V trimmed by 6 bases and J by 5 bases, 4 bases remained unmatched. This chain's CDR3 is CASRAGGRDTQYF. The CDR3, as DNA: TGTGCCAGCAGGGCGGGGGGACGAGATACGCAGTATTTT.

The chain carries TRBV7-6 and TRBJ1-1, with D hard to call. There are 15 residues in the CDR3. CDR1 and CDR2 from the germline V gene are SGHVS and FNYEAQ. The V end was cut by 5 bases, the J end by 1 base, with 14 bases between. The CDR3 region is CASSHDRSGNTEAFF. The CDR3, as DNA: TGTGCCAGCAGCCACGACCGGAGCGGGAACACTGAAGCTTTCTTT.

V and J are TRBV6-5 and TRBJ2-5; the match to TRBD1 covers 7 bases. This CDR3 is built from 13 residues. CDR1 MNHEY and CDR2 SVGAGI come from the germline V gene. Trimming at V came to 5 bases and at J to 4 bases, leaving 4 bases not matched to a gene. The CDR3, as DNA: TGTGCCAGCAGTATCGACAGGGCAGAGACCCAGTACTTC. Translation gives CASSIDRAETQYF.

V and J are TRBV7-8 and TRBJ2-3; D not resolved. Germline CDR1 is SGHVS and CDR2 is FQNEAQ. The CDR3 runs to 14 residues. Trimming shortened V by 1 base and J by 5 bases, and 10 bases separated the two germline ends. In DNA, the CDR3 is TGTGCCAGCAGCTTAGGAGGTCGCCGAGATACGCAGTATTTT. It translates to CASSLGGRRDTQYF.

For the CDR3, the DNA is TGCGCCAGCAGCCTACCGGGACAGGGATACACAGATACGCAGTATTTT. This translates into CASSLPGQGYTDTQYF. This rearrangement joins TRBV5-1 to TRBJ2-3; 9 positions match TRBD1. CDR1 is SGHRS and CDR2 is YFSETQ in the germline V gene. This CDR3 region has 16 residues. V trimming: 4 bases; J trimming: 2 bases; junction bases outside the gene matches: 8.

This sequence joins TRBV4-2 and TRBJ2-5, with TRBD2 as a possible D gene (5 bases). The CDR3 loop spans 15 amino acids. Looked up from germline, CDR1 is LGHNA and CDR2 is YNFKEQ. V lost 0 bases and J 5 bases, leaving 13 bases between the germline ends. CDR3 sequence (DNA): TGTGCCAGCAGCCAAGATAGAGGGCCGGGGGAGACCCAGTACTTC. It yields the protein CASSQDRGPGETQYF.

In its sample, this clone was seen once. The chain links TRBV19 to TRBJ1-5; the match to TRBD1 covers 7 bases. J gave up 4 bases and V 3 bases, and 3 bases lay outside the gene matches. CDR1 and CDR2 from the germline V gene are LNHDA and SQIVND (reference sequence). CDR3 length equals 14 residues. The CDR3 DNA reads TGTGCCAGTAGTATTATGACAGGGAATCAGCCCCAGCATTTT. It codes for CASSIMTGNQPQHF. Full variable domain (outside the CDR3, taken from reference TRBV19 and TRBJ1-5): DGGITQSPKYLFRKEGQNVTLSCEQNLNHDAMYWYRQDPGQGLRLIYYSQIVNDFQKGDIAEGYSVSREKKESFPLTVTSAQKNPTAFYLCASSIMTGNQPQHFGDGTRLSIL.

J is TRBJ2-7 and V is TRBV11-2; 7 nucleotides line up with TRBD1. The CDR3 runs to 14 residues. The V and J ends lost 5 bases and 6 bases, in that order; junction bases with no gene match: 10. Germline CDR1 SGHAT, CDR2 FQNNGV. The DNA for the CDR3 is TGTGCCAGCAGCAAACCTGACAGGGCGCGCGAGCAGTACTTC. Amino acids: CASSKPDRAREQYF.

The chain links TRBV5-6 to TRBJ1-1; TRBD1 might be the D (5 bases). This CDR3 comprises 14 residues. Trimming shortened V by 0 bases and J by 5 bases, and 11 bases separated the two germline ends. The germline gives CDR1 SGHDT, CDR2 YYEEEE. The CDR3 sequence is CASSLVPKGTEAFF. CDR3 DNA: TGTGCCAGCAGCTTGGTACCAAAGGGGACTGAAGCTTTCTTT.

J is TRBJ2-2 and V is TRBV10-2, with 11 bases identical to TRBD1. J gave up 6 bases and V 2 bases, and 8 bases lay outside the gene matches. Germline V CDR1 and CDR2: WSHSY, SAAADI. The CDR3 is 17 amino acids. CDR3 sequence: CASSEDGDRGWSGELFF. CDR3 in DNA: TGCGCCAGCAGTGAGGATGGGGACAGGGGGTGGTCCGGGGAGCTGTTTTTT.

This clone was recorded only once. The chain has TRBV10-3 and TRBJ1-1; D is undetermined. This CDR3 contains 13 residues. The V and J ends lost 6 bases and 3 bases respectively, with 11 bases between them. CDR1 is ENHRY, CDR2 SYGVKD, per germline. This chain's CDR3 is CAIRGGVDTEAFF. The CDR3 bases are TGTGCCATCAGAGGCGGGGTGGACACTGAAGCTTTCTTT.

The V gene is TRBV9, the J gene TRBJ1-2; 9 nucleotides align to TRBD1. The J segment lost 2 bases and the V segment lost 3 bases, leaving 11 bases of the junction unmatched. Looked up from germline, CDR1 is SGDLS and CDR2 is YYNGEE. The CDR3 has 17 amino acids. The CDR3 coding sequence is TGTGCCAGCAGCGGGAACGGACAGGGGAGAAGAAACTATGGCTACACCTTC. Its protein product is CASSGNGQGRRNYGYTF.

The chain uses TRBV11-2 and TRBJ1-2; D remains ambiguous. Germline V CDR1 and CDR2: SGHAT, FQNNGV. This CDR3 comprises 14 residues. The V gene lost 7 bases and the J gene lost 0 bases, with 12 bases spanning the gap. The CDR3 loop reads CASTLDPANYGYTF. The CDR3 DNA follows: TGTGCCAGCACCCTAGACCCCGCTAACTATGGCTACACCTTC. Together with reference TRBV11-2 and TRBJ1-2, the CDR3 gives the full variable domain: EAGVAQSPRYKIIEKRQSVAFWCNPISGHATLYWYQQILGQGPKLLIQFQNNGVVDDSQLPKDRFSAERLKGVDSTLKIQPAKLEDSAVYLCASTLDPANYGYTFGSGTRLTVV.

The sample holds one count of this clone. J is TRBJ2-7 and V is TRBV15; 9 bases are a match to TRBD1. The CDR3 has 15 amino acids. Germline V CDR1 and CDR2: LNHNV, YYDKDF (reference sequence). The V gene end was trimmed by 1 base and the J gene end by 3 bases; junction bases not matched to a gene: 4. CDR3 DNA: TGTGCCACCAGCAGAGCGGGACAGGGAATCTACGAGCAGTACTTC. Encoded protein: CATSRAGQGIYEQYF.

The CDR3 nucleotides read TGTGCCAGCTGTCGGTGGACTAGCGGCGCCCAGGATACGCAGTATTTT. Amino acids: CASCRWTSGAQDTQYF. J is TRBJ2-3 and V is TRBV5-6; TRBD2 aligns across 10 bases. Per the germline V gene, CDR1 is SGHDT and CDR2 is YYEEEE. The V gene end was trimmed by 7 bases and the J gene end by 6 bases; junction bases not matched to a gene: 14. The CDR3 is 16 residues long.

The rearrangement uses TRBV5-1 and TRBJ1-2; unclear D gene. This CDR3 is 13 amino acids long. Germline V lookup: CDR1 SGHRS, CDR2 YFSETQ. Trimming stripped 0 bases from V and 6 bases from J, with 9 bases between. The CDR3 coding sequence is TGCGCCAGCAGCTTGGGCAGGTTCCATGGCTACACCTTC. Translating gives CASSLGRFHGYTF.

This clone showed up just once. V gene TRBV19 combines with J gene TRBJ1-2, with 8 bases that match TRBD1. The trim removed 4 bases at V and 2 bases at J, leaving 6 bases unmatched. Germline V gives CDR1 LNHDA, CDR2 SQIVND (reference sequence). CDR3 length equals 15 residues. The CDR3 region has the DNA TGTGCCAGTAGTACCTGGGACAGGATCAACTATGGCTACACCTTC. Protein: CASSTWDRINYGYTF.

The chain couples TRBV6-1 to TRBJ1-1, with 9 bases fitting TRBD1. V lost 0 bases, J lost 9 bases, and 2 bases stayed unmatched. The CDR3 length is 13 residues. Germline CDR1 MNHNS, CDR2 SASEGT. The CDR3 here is CASSEADRGKAFF. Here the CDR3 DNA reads TGTGCCAGCAGTGAAGCGGACAGGGGAAAAGCTTTCTTT.

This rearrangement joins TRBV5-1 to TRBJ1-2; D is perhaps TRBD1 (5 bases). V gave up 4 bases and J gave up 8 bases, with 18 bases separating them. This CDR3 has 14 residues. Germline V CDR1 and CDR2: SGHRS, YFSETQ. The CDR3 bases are TGCGCCAGCAGCCCCGGGGGAGGGGCCGACGGCTACACCTTC. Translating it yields CASSPGGGADGYTF.

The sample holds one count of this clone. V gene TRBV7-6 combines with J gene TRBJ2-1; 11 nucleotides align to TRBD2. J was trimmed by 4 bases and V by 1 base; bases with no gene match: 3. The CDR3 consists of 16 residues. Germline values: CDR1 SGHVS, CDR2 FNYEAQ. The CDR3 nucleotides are TGTGCCAGCAGCTTAGGGGGACTAGCGGTTTACAATGAGCAGTTCTTC. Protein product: CASSLGGLAVYNEQFF.

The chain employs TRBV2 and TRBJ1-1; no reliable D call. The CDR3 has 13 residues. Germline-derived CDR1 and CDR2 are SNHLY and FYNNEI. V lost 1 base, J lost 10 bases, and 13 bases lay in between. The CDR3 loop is CASSEGSHRVAFF. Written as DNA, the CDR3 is TGTGCCAGCAGTGAAGGGTCCCACCGCGTAGCTTTCTTT.

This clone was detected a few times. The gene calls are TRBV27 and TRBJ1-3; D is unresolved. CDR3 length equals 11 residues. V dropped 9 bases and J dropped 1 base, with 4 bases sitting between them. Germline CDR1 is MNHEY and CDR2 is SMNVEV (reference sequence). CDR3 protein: CASKSGNTIYF. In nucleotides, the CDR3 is TGTGCCAGTAAATCTGGAAACACCATATATTTT.

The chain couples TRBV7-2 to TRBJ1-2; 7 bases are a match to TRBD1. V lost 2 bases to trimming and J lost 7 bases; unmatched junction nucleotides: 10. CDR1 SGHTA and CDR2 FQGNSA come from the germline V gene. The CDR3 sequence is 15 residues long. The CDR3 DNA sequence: TGTGCCAGCAGCTTAATGCGACAGGGAGTAGGTGGCTACACCTTC. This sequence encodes CASSLMRQGVGGYTF.

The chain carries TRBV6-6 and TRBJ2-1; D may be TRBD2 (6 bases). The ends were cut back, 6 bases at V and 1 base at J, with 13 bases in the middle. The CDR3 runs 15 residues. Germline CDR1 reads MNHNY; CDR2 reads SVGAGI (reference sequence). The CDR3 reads CASRSLALSYNEQFF. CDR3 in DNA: TGTGCCAGCAGATCCCTAGCGTTGTCCTACAATGAGCAGTTCTTC.

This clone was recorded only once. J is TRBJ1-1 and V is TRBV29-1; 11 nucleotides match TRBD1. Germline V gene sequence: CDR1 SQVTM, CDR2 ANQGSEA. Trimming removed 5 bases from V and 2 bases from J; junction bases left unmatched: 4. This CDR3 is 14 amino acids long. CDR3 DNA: TGCAGCGTTAGGGGGACAGGGGGAAACACTGAAGCTTTCTTT. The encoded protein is CSVRGTGGNTEAFF.

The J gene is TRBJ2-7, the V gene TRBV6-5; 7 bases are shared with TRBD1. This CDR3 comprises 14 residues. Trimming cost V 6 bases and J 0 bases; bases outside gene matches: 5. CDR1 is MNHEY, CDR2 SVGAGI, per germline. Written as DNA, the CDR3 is TGTGCCAGCAGCATCAGGGGGAGCTCCTACGAGCAGTACTTC. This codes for CASSIRGSSYEQYF.